This TCR beta chain was identified in a study of cytomegalovirus exposure and HLA in healthy donors. The PCR contained 60 Vbeta and 13 Jbeta primers. Measured with immunoSEQ multiplex PCR; TCRdb has only the in-frame clones, and not every one. There are some 77,000 clones in the sample; around 77% occur only once, and 20% to 25% lies in the top ten. The germline V gene has CDR1 MGHRA and CDR2 YSYEKL. V dropped 0 bases and J dropped 4 bases, with 16 bases sitting between them. CDR3 length: 16 amino acids. This clone came up once. This receptor was identified in a woman aged 40 to 50 in good health and CMV-seropositive. The chain has TRBV4-1 and TRBJ2-7; maybe TRBD2 (6 bases). Material for sequencing was PBMCs. The CDR3 here is CASSQDKDLGGYEQYF. Written as DNA, the CDR3 is TGCGCCAGCAGCCAAGATAAGGACCTCGGGGGATACGAGCAGTACTTC.